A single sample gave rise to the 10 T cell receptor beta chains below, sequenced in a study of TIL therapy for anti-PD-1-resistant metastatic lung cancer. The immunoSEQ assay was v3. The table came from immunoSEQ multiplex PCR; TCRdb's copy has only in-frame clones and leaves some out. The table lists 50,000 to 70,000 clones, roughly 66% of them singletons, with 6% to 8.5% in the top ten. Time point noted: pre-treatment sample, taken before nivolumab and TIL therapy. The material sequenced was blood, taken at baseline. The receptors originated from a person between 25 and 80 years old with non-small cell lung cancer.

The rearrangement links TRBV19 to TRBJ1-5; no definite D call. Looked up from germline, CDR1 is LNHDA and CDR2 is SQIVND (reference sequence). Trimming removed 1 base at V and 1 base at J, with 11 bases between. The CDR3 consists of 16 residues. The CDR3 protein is CASSIAPGKSNQPQHF. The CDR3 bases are TGTGCCAGTAGTATAGCTCCCGGGAAAAGCAATCAGCCCCAGCATTTT.

Here the CDR3 DNA reads TGTGCCACCAGCAGAATGGGACAGCGTGTTCTCACAGATACGCAGTATTTT. Translated: CATSRMGQRVLTDTQYF. V usage is TRBV15 and J usage is TRBJ2-3; 7 nucleotides match TRBD1. The germline gives CDR1 LNHNV, CDR2 YYDKDF (reference sequence). The CDR3 consists of 17 residues. Germline trimming cut 2 bases from V and 2 bases from J; bases unmatched to any gene: 10.

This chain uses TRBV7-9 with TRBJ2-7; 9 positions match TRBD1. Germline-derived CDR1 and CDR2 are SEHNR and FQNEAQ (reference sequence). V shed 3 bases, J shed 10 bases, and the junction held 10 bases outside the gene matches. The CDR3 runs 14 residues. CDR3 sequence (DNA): TGTGCCAGCAGCTTTCCGGGACAGGGTGTGGTTCAGTACTTC. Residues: CASSFPGQGVVQYF.

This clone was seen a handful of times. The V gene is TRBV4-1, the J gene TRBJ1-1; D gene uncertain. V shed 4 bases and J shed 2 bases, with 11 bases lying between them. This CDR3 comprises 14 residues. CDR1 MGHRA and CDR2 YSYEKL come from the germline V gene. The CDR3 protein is CASSRGLFNTEAFF. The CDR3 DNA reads TGCGCCAGCAGCCGCGGACTGTTTAACACTGAAGCTTTCTTT.

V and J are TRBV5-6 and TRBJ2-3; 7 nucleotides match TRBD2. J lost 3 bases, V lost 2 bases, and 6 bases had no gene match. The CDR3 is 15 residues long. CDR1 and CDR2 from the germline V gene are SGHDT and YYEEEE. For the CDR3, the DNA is TGTGCCAGCAGCTTCGGCGGGGGTACGACAGATACGCAGTATTTT. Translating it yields CASSFGGGTTDTQYF.

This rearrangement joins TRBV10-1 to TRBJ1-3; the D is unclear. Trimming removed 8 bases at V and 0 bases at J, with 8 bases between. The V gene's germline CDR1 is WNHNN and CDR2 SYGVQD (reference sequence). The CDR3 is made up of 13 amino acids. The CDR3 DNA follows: TGCGCCAGCCAGGCCAGCTCTGGAAACACCATATATTTT. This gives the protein CASQASSGNTIYF.

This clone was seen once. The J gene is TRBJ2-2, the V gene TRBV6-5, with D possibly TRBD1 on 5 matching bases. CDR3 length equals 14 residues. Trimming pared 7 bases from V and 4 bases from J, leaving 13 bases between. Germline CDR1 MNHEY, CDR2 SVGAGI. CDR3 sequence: CASKKPGITGELFF. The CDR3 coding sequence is TGTGCCAGCAAAAAACCAGGGATCACCGGGGAGCTGTTTTTT.

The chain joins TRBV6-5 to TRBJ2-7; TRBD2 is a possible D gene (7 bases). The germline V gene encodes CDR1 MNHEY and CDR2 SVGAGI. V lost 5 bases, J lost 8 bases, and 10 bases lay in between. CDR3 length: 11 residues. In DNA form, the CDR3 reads TGTGCCAGCAGTATGGGGGGGCAGCAGTACTTC. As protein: CASSMGGQQYF.

This CDR3 reads CASTLGGPHSGYTF. CDR3 nucleotides: TGTGCCAGCACCCTCGGGGGGCCCCACAGCGGCTACACCTTC. The J gene is TRBJ1-2, the V gene TRBV28; perhaps TRBD1 as D (6 bases). The germline CDR1 and CDR2 sequences are MDHEN and SYDVKM. The CDR3 sequence is 14 residues long. Trimming stripped 7 bases from V and 8 bases from J, with 20 bases between.

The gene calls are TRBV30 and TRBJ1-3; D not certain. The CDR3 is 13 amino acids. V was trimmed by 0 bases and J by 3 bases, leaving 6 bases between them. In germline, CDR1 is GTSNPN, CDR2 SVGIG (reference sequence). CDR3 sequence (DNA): TGTGCCTGGAGTGTGACCCGTGGAAACACCATATATTTT. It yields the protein CAWSVTRGNTIYF.